The source of this T cell receptor (beta chain) is a study of T cell responses to AZD1222 COVID-19 vaccine. Study outcomes and limitations: The reported proportion of spike-specific TCRs targeting unmutated variant regions was nearly half.

As to this clone: Its antigen is unidentified.

The ends were cut back, 0 bases at V and 4 bases at J, with 10 bases in the middle. CDR3 length equals 14 residues. Per the germline V gene, CDR1 is SGHRS and CDR2 is YFSETQ. The method was immunoSEQ multiplex PCR; TCRdb's version includes in-frame clones alone and lacks a portion of them. The top ten clones hold 9% to 9.5% of a sample with under 130,000 clones, more than 75% of them seen once. The rearrangement links TRBV5-1 to TRBJ1-1, with unresolved D. This clonotype originated in an adult in good health. The sample consisted of peripheral blood, taken on day 0 of AZD1222 vaccination. The CDR3 region is CASSLASFGTEAFF. The CDR3 coding sequence is TGCGCCAGCAGCTTGGCGTCATTTGGCACTGAAGCTTTCTTT.